The clone carrying this T cell receptor beta chain appeared once. These data are taken from a study of technical replicates of blood from a handful of donors. The CDR3 is 11 amino acids. Between the trimmed V and J ends, which lost 7 bases and 8 bases, there was a span of 9 bases. Germline-derived CDR1 and CDR2 are SGDLS and YYNGEE. Using immunoSEQ multiplex PCR, the repertoire was profiled, and TCRdb retains in-frame clones only, with some absent. The data show fewer than 60,000 clones, with more than 90% seen just once and 2.5% to 4% held by the top ten. What was sequenced was PBMCs. J is TRBJ2-2 and V is TRBV9; D possibly corresponds to TRBD2 (6 bases). The TCR comes from a human donor in good health. Some clones in this sample may be carry-over from other donors' samples. CDR3 amino acids: CASGGRGELFF. CDR3 coding DNA: TGTGCCAGCGGAGGGCGAGGGGAGCTGTTTTTT.